This T cell receptor (beta chain) emerged from a study of blood T cell repertoires in COVID-19. Study as a whole: PBMCs, B-cell-depleted T cells, or T cells provided the cDNA or gDNA that made up the material.

In the authors' workflow: Researchers report that nucleated cell counts were estimated from reference gene primer amplification. The assay was immunoSEQ multiplex PCR, and TCRdb's table has in-frame clones only and misses some. D and trimming were read from the DNA, whereas the V and J calls and clone size are those reported in that table. This sample has under 200,000 clones; more than 70% occur once, and the top ten carry nearly 2.5%. This clone was recorded only once. Unmatched junction bases numbered 7, after V lost 3 bases and J lost 5 bases. The CDR3 is 16 amino acids. Germline assignment: CDR1 SGHNT and CDR2 YYREEE (reference sequence).

This chain connects TRBV5-4 to TRBJ1-4; 10 nucleotides match TRBD1. Sequencing input: peripheral blood. This clonotype was sampled from a man between 40 and 49 years old with active or convalescent COVID-19. Here the CDR3 reads CASSSTGTGENEKLFF. DNA for the CDR3: TGTGCCAGCAGCTCCACCGGGACAGGGGAAAATGAAAAACTGTTTTTT.